This T cell receptor beta chain came from a study of T cell repertoires in cytomegalovirus infection (dated by TCRdb to between 2018 and 2021). With regard to the full study: Peptide stimulations targeted recently identified HLA-C-restricted CMV epitopes, whose presentation resists viral immunomodulation, together with well-studied HLA-B-restricted epitopes. Donor HLA type was relevant to the analysis, as public TCR beta signatures indicated carriage of CMV infection together with the matching HLA type. The research as a whole found: In both this cohort and an independent cohort of 352 donors, the cumulative frequency of public TCR beta family members distinguished carriers of CMV infection plus the relevant HLA type. The ex vivo response was dominated by HLA-C-restricted CMV-specific TCR beta clonotypes, which also provided the single most frequent clonotype in two of eight donors.

Sequencing was carried out with an Illumina HiSeq 1500. TCRdb applied fastp at Q25 and MiXCR to the public reads, then kept only in-frame beta chains. Each record represents a unique CDR3 protein, reported with the most common genes and DNA among its rows. For this sample there are roughly 860,000 distinct CDR3 sequences; approximately 30% appear just once. 9.5% to 15% of the sample goes to the ten largest clones. This clonotype was counted at least ten times. What antigen it recognizes has not been identified. No clone much larger than this one lies a single base away; base qualities are absent. The label giving this sample's treatment or condition can be read as: in vitro stimulation with specific CMV peptide epitopes to enrich CMV-specific T cells. V is cut back by 5 bases and J by 6 bases, with 16 bases in the junction unmatched. The germline V gene encodes CDR1 SGHVS and CDR2 FNYEAQ. Reading from cysteine to phenylalanine, the CDR3 counts 18 amino acids. CDR3 DNA is the only sequence kept; it has 54 bases, read in frame from the first base.

The sequence derives from a human donor in good health (CMV status not recorded). Some clones in this sample may be carry-over from other donors' samples. Specimen: cultured CD8+ T cells from PBMCs, collected from culture after CMV antigen stimulation. The sequence is built from TRBV7-6 and TRBJ2-3, and 11 junction bases match TRBD1. The bases read TGTGCCAGCAGCCCCCTCTCGCCCGGGACAGGGGGGTGGGATACGCAGTATTTT. Its product reads: CASSPLSPGTGGWDTQYF.